The 24 T cell receptor beta chains reported below all come from one sample, sequenced in a study of blood T cells in healthy people across ages. The second PCR ran about 7 to 12 cycles with a sample-barcoded 5' primer and J-beta primers. One entry per CDR3 protein, called by TCRdb with MiXCR from the 5' RACE reads. Of about 1,400,000 distinct CDR3 sequences in the sample, roughly 40% were seen once. The sample consisted of blood. The source of these receptors is a woman under 30 in good health.

The chain couples TRBV6-5 to TRBJ2-7, with a tentative D call TRBD1 (5 bases). Germline V gives CDR1 MNHEY, CDR2 SVGAGI. CDR3 size: 14 residues. Trimming took off 0 bases at V and 3 bases at J, with 9 bases between the two ends. In DNA form, the CDR3 reads TGTGCCAGCAGTTACTCCCAGGGTCTCTACGAGCAGTACTTC. This sequence encodes CASSYSQGLYEQYF.

This clonotype was seen once. The genes are TRBV6-5 and TRBJ2-2; D is unclear. The germline CDR1 and CDR2 sequences are MNHEY and SVGAGI. Trimming removed 0 bases at V and 6 bases at J, with 8 bases between. The CDR3 covers 14 residues. In DNA, the CDR3 is TGTGCCAGCAGTTACTCCCGGGCGGCCGGGGAGCTGTTTTTT. Its protein is CASSYSRAAGELFF.

This clonotype has a handful of counts. The chain has TRBV7-9 and TRBJ1-5, with D unresolved. Germline lookup yields CDR1 SEHNR and CDR2 FQNEAQ (reference sequence). CDR3 length: 17 residues. Trimming removed 1 base from V and 0 bases from J, with 13 bases in between. The CDR3 bases are TGTGCCAGCAGCTTAGGAGGGAGGATCCATAGCAATCAGCCCCAGCATTTT. Amino acid sequence: CASSLGGRIHSNQPQHF.

The chain is built from TRBV3-1 and TRBJ2-7; 7 nucleotides match TRBD1. J was trimmed by 7 bases and V by 4 bases; bases with no gene match: 13. CDR3 length equals 15 residues. Germline V gene data show CDR1 as LGHDT and CDR2 as YNNKEL (reference sequence). The chain's CDR3 is CASSPRDREYNEQYF. For the CDR3, the DNA is TGTGCCAGCAGCCCTCGGGACAGAGAGTACAATGAGCAGTACTTC.

This chain links TRBV30 with TRBJ1-2; D gene ambiguous. Germline V gives CDR1 GTSNPN, CDR2 SVGIG (reference sequence). Trimming cost V 1 base and J 8 bases, with 11 bases left between them. The CDR3 runs to 12 residues. The CDR3 region is CAWSAPGGGYTF. CDR3 coding DNA: TGTGCCTGGAGTGCCCCCGGTGGCGGCTACACCTTC.

V and J are TRBV5-1 and TRBJ2-1; 15 positions agree with TRBD2. The V segment lost 4 bases and the J segment 7 bases; nucleotides outside the gene matches: 6. The CDR3 runs to 16 residues. Germline V gene sequence: CDR1 SGHRS, CDR2 YFSETQ. The DNA of the CDR3 is TGCGCCAGCAGCGGCGGGACTAGCGGGGGGTTAAATGAGCAGTTCTTC. Its protein product is CASSGGTSGGLNEQFF.

The J gene is TRBJ1-2, the V gene TRBV6-5; 8 bases map to TRBD1. The CDR3 runs to 13 residues. V trimming: 5 bases; J trimming: 4 bases; junction bases outside the gene matches: 3. The V gene's germline CDR1 is MNHEY and CDR2 SVGAGI. Here the CDR3 reads CASSEDRAYGYTF. The DNA of the CDR3 is TGTGCCAGCAGTGAGGACAGGGCCTATGGCTACACCTTC.

The sample holds many counts of this clonotype. The V call is TRBV29-1, the J call TRBJ2-1; D might be TRBD2 (6 bases). The germline V gene has CDR1 SQVTM and CDR2 ANQGSEA. Trimming cost V 7 bases and J 9 bases, with 16 bases left between them. The CDR3 contains 12 residues. The CDR3: CSEWDSPGEQFF. For the CDR3, the DNA is TGCAGCGAGTGGGACTCTCCAGGTGAGCAGTTCTTC.

This chain links TRBV7-3 with TRBJ2-1; possible D gene TRBD2, 5 bases. Trimming stripped 0 bases from V and 4 bases from J, with 10 bases between. The germline V gene encodes CDR1 SGHTA and CDR2 FQGTGA. The CDR3 has 15 amino acids. The CDR3 DNA sequence: TGTGCCAGCAGCTTAACGGTCGGGATTTACAATGAGCAGTTCTTC. Translating it yields CASSLTVGIYNEQFF.

The sample holds a few counts of this clonotype. This chain joins TRBV7-9 and TRBJ2-1, with 14 bases fitting TRBD2. CDR3 length: 19 amino acids. J was trimmed by 3 bases and V by 6 bases; bases with no gene match: 13. Germline V gene lookup returns CDR1 SEHNR and CDR2 FQNEAQ (reference sequence). In DNA, the CDR3 is TGTGCCAGCAGTTATCTATCCGGGACTAGCGGGAGCGGCTACAATGAGCAGTTCTTC. It encodes CASSYLSGTSGSGYNEQFF.

The J gene is TRBJ2-5, the V gene TRBV28, with D perhaps matching TRBD1 or TRBD2 (5 bases each). The CDR3 consists of 16 residues. V lost 7 bases, J lost 4 bases, and 22 bases lay in between. CDR1 is MDHEN, CDR2 SYDVKM, per germline. CDR3 in amino acids: CASIRGGRVNGETQYF. CDR3 in DNA: TGTGCCAGCATAAGAGGAGGCAGGGTCAATGGAGAGACCCAGTACTTC. The full variable domain, with the rest looked up from reference TRBV28 and TRBJ2-5, is DVKVTQSSRYLVKRTGEKVFLECVQDMDHENMFWYRQDPGLGLRLIYFSYDVKMKEKGDIPEGYSVSREKKERFSLILESASTNQTSMYLCASIRGGRVNGETQYFGPGTRLLVL.

There are a few counts of this clonotype. The chain has TRBV27 and TRBJ2-1; D not resolved. Germline V gene data show CDR1 as MNHEY and CDR2 as SMNVEV (reference sequence). This CDR3 has 12 amino acids. Trimming took 4 bases from V and 5 from J, leaving 6 bases between them. The CDR3 nucleotides are TGTGCCAGCAGTTACCTTAACAATGAGCAGTTCTTC. Its protein product is CASSYLNNEQFF.

The chain uses TRBV7-9 and TRBJ1-6, with a weak D call TRBD1 (6 bases). V was pared by 2 bases and J by 9 bases, with 11 bases between. Germline CDR1 and CDR2: SEHNR and FQNEAQ (reference sequence). The CDR3 sequence is 14 residues long. The CDR3 sequence is CASSLKGEPSPLHF. CDR3 sequence (DNA): TGTGCCAGCAGCTTAAAGGGGGAACCTTCACCCCTCCACTTT.

This clonotype was seen a handful of times. The J gene is TRBJ1-5, the V gene TRBV6-6, with 8 nucleotides matching TRBD1. J gave up 5 bases and V 6 bases, and 6 bases lay outside the gene matches. The CDR3 is made up of 14 amino acids. The V gene's germline CDR1 is MNHNY and CDR2 SVGAGI (reference sequence). The CDR3 region is CASRPTGGDQPQHF. The CDR3 DNA reads TGTGCCAGCAGACCCACAGGGGGAGATCAGCCCCAGCATTTT.

Note on this clonotype: Since a much larger clone is just one base distant, this may be a read error. This CDR3 fails to terminate in the conserved phenylalanine or tryptophan, so it likely reflects a read error. V usage is TRBV5-1 and J usage is TRBJ2-3, with D uncertain. This CDR3 contains 16 residues. Trimming left V 0 bases short and J 6 bases short, with 17 bases between. CDR1 and CDR2 (germline): SGHRS, YFSETQ. CDR3 coding DNA: TGCGCCAGCAGCTTGGCCACCATACGGAACGCCGATACGCAGTATTCT. This sequence encodes CASSLATIRNADTQYS.

DNA for the CDR3: TGCAGTGCACGTCCGGGACGGACACATTCACCCCTCCACTTT. It encodes CSARPGRTHSPLHF. The genes are TRBV20-1 and TRBJ1-6; maybe TRBD1 (5 bases). Germline-derived CDR1 and CDR2 are DFQATT and SNEGSKA (reference sequence). CDR3 length: 14 amino acids. The germline V and J ends were trimmed by 6 bases and 8 bases, with 17 bases remaining between them.

This sequence joins TRBV6-1 and TRBJ2-1; tentatively, D is TRBD2 (6 bases). V dropped 2 bases and J dropped 8 bases, with 16 bases sitting between them. Per the germline V gene, CDR1 is MNHNS and CDR2 is SASEGT. The CDR3 sequence is 15 residues long. CDR3 DNA sequence: TGTGCCAGCAGTGAAAGGGGCACTAGCCTGCATGAGCAGTTCTTC. Amino acids: CASSERGTSLHEQFF.

The gene calls are TRBV6-5 and TRBJ2-3; 9 bases fit TRBD2. This CDR3 comprises 17 residues. Germline V gene lookup returns CDR1 MNHEY and CDR2 SVGAGI. Trimming at V came to 0 bases and at J to 2 bases, leaving 6 bases not matched to a gene. This chain's CDR3 is CASSYSYRLADTDTQYF. DNA of the CDR3: TGTGCCAGCAGTTACTCATATCGACTAGCGGACACAGATACGCAGTATTTT.

V is TRBV27 and J is TRBJ1-5; maybe TRBD1 (6 bases). Trimming pared 6 bases from V and 2 bases from J, leaving 14 bases between. Germline values: CDR1 MNHEY, CDR2 SMNVEV (reference sequence). CDR3 length: 15 residues. For the CDR3, the DNA is TGTGCCAGCAGCAACCGGGGGGCGGGCAATCAGCCCCAGCATTTT. Translating gives CASSNRGAGNQPQHF.

The chain uses TRBV7-8 and TRBJ2-7; D ambiguous. Trimming took off 2 bases at V and 0 bases at J, with 8 bases between the two ends. The CDR3 is 14 residues long. Per the germline V gene, CDR1 is SGHVS and CDR2 is FQNEAQ. The chain's CDR3 is CASSLPASSYEQYF. DNA for the CDR3: TGTGCCAGCAGCTTACCAGCGAGCTCCTACGAGCAGTACTTC.

This chain links TRBV29-1 with TRBJ1-2; D is ambiguous. V shed 6 bases and J shed 7 bases, with 30 bases lying between them. The CDR3 runs to 17 residues. Germline V gene data show CDR1 as SQVTM and CDR2 as ANQGSEA. For the CDR3, the DNA is TGCAGCGTCCCATCCATTCTGGTCGACGTGCCAAGGTCTGGCTACACCTTC. This codes for CSVPSILVDVPRSGYTF.

This clonotype has only a few counts. This sequence joins TRBV3-1 and TRBJ1-2; TRBD1 is a possible D gene (6 bases). The CDR3 has 16 residues. V was shortened by 0 bases and J by 6 bases, with 17 bases between the two germline ends. Germline V lookup: CDR1 LGHDT, CDR2 YNNKEL (reference sequence). For the CDR3, the DNA is TGTGCCAGCAGCCAAGATCTTCGTGGGGGGGCCCATGGCTACACCTTC. The encoded protein is CASSQDLRGGAHGYTF.

The chain employs TRBV10-2 and TRBJ2-5; 12 bases are a match to TRBD2. CDR1 is WSHSY and CDR2 is SAAADI in the germline V gene. CDR3 length: 14 residues. Unmatched junction bases numbered 2, after V lost 6 bases and J lost 3 bases. For the CDR3, the DNA is TGCGCCAGCAGGAGACTAGCGGGGGAAGAGACCCAGTACTTC. It translates to CASRRLAGEETQYF.

In its sample, this clonotype was seen a few times. The rearrangement uses TRBV4-1 and TRBJ1-1; D remains unclear. The CDR3 covers 15 residues. Germline values: CDR1 MGHRA, CDR2 YSYEKL. Trimming took off 1 base at V and 1 base at J, with 10 bases between the two ends. CDR3 amino acids: CASSQGPGKNTEAFF. CDR3 DNA sequence: TGCGCCAGCAGCCAAGGTCCAGGCAAGAACACTGAAGCTTTCTTT.